This T cell receptor beta chain was captured by sequencing in a study of blood T cell repertoires in COVID-19. The protocol was immunoSEQ multiplex PCR, while the TCRdb copy is restricted to in-frame clones and leaves out a portion. The sample consists of about 220,000 clones, over 70% of them appearing once. The sequenced sample was peripheral blood. The receptor's source is a woman aged 70 to 79 with acute or convalescent COVID-19.

Here the CDR3 reads CASSPETPLTAYGYTF. The CDR3 DNA reads TGTGCCAGCAGTCCCGAAACCCCGCTGACAGCCTATGGCTACACCTTC. The rearrangement joins TRBV2 to TRBJ1-2; possibly TRBD1 for D (5 bases). Germline V gene data show CDR1 as SNHLY and CDR2 as FYNNEI. Trimming removed 5 bases at V and 4 bases at J, with 20 bases between. CDR3 size: 16 residues.